The entry below gives a single TCR beta chain sequence along with its context. The hyperthyroidism was newly diagnosed and had lasted under 2 months; the patients were aged 18 to 65. The germline V and J ends were trimmed by 3 bases and 0 bases, with 10 bases remaining between them. CDR3 size: 16 residues. The germline V gene encodes CDR1 SGHNT and CDR2 YYREEE (reference sequence). The data stem from a study of T cells in Graves' hyperthyroidism and ophthalmopathy. Looking at the study overall: Peripheral blood samples were taken at initial diagnosis, prior to any treatment.

Amplified TCR beta CDR3 regions derived from RNA transcripts. First-round RT-PCR targeting the TCR CDR3 was performed with the HTBI primer set. MiXCR was run by TCRdb on the multiplex PCR reads, yielding one entry per CDR3 protein. The data show 690,000 or so distinct CDR3 sequences, with approximately 19% seen just once and over 15% held by the top ten. The rearrangement links TRBV5-4 to TRBJ1-6; perhaps TRBD1 as D (5 bases). Sequencing was performed on blood. This receptor was obtained from a woman between 45 and 65 years old with Graves' hyperthyroidism that later progressed to Graves' ophthalmopathy. CDR3: CASSWGPSSYNSPLHF. Written as DNA, the CDR3 is TGTGCCAGCAGCTGGGGACCAAGCTCCTATAATTCACCCCTCCACTTT.